This T cell receptor beta chain was found in a study of response to subunit inactivated influenza vaccine. TCRdb reanalysed the RT-PCR reads using MiXCR and keeps one entry per CDR3 protein. The profile covers about 780,000 distinct CDR3 sequences, with less than 20% appearing a single time and roughly 11% taken by the ten largest. The V gene lost 3 bases and the J gene lost 4 bases, with 13 bases spanning the gap. The CDR3 has 14 residues. CDR1 ENHRY and CDR2 SYGVKD come from the germline V gene. Findings and caveats of the study: It was suggested by the authors that few new T cells are recruited by each seasonal influenza vaccination.

This clonotype has ten or more counts. The antigen remains undetermined. This sequence was found in a man aged 50 or older who received an inactivated influenza vaccine. This specimen was PBMCs from blood, taken roughly 5 days after vaccination. The chain uses TRBV10-3 and TRBJ2-7; tentatively, D is TRBD2 (5 bases). CDR3 sequence: CAISDNPSLYEQYF. CDR3 coding DNA: TGTGCCATCAGTGATAATCCTAGCCTATACGAGCAGTACTTC.